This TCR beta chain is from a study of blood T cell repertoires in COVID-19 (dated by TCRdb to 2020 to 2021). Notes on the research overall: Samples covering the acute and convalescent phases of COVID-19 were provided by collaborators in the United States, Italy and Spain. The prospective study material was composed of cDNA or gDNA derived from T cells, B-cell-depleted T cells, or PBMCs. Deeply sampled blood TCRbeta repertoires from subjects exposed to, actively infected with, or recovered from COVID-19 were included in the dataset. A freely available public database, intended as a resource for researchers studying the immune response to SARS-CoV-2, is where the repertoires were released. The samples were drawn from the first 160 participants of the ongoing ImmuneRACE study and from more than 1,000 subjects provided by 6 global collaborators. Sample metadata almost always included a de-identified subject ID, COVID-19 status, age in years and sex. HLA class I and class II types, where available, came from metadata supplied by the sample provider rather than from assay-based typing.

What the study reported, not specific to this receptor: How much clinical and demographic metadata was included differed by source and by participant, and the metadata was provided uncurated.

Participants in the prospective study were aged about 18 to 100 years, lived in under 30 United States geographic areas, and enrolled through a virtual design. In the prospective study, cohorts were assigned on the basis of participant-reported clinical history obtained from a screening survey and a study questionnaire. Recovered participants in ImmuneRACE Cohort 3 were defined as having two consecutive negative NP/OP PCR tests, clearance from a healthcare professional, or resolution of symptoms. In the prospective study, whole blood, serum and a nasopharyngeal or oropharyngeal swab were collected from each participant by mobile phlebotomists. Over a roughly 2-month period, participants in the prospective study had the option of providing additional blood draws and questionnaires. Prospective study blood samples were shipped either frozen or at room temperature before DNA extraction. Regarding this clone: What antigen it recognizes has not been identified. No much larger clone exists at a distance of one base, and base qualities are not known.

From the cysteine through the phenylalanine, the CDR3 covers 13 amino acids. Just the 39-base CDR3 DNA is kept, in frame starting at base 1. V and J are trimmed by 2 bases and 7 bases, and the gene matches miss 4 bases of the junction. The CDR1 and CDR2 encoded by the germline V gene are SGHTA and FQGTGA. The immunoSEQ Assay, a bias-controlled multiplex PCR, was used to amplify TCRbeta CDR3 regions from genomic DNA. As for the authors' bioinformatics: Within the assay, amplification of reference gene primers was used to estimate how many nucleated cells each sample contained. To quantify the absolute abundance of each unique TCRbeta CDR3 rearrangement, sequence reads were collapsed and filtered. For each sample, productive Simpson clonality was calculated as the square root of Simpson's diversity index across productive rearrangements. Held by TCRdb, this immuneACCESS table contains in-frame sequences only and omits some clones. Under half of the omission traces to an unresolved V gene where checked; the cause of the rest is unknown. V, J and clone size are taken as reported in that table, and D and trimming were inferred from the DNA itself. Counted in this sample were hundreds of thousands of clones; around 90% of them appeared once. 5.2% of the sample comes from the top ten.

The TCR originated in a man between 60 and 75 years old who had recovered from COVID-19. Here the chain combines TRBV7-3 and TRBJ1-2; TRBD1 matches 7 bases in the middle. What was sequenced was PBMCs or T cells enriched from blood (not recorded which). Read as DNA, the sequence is TGTGCCAGCAGCTTATCCCCAGGGGGTGGCTACACCTTC. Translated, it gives CASSLSPGGGYTF.